This TCR beta chain emerged from a study of cytomegalovirus exposure and HLA in healthy donors. For the study at large: An analysis done earlier identified about 100 million unique TCR beta sequences from 190 million or so T cells. Study results and limitations: The study put roughly 160 TCR beta chains on its list as cytomegalovirus-associated. A later analysis, which compared TCR beta chains of equal frequency, found the HLA-associated ones more clonally expanded.

The CDR3 contains 14 residues. CDR1 MNHNS and CDR2 SASEGT come from the germline V gene. V lost 2 bases to trimming and J lost 5 bases; unmatched junction nucleotides: 2. This PCR relied on a set of 60 Vbeta primers and 13 Jbeta primers. Measured with immunoSEQ multiplex PCR; TCRdb has only the in-frame clones, and not every one. The sample has about 120,000 clones; 70% to 85% are singletons. Turning to this clone: Its specificity is unknown.

This chain connects TRBV6-1 to TRBJ2-7, with 11 bases matching TRBD2. The sequence was collected from a man younger than 30 in good health and CMV-seropositive. Input material: PBMCs. CDR3 DNA: TGTGCCAGCAGTGAACTAGCGGGAGGAGACGAGCAGTACTTC. Translation: CASSELAGGDEQYF.